This record looks at one T cell receptor beta chain sequence and its context. The CDR3 extends over 19 amino acids. Looked up from germline, CDR1 is SGDLS and CDR2 is YYNGEE. Trimming removed 1 base at V and 3 bases at J, with 22 bases between. Profiling relied on immunoSEQ multiplex PCR, and the TCRdb table lists in-frame clones only, not all of them. The sample records hundreds of thousands of clones, less than 85% being singletons. This sample was taken from a study of cytomegalovirus exposure and HLA in healthy donors. The overall study: The 120 or so validation repertoires matched the approximately 700 first-cohort repertoires in platform, a later analysis reported.

This chain uses TRBV9 with TRBJ2-2, with D possibly TRBD1 on 7 matching bases. The specimen sequenced was PBMCs. The clonotype comes from a woman aged 18-29 years in good health and CMV-seronegative. The CDR3 loop is CASSVKEGWMGTDTGELFF. The CDR3 nucleotides are TGTGCCAGCAGCGTAAAGGAGGGGTGGATGGGGACAGACACCGGGGAGCTGTTTTTT.